Listed below are T cell receptor beta chains from one sample, sequenced in a study of T cells in Graves' hyperthyroidism and ophthalmopathy. Via MiXCR, TCRdb re-called the multiplex PCR reads, giving one row per CDR3 protein. This table has approximately 210,000 distinct CDR3 sequences, 15% to 20% appearing once. What was sequenced was blood. These TCRs come from a man aged 50 or older with Graves' hyperthyroidism. The CDR3 runs from the conserved cysteine through the conserved F or W. Fields, in order: D gene, V gene, clone size, J gene, CDR3 protein, CDR3 DNA. A D gene is named only where the DNA matches it firmly. Clone size is shown for a subset of rows, as once, few, many or a class of expanded clone.

TRBD2	TRBV18	few	TRBJ2-3	CASSPGAGGMDTQYF	TGTGCCAGCTCACCGGGAGCGGGAGGGATGGATACGCAGTATTTT
.	TRBV4-1	few	TRBJ2-2	CASSQGAETNTGELFF	TGCGCCAGCAGCCAAGGGGCAGAAACGAACACCGGGGAGCTGTTTTTT
.	TRBV11-2	.	TRBJ2-7	CASSPLRLADEQYF	TGTGCCAGCAGCCCCCTCCGGTTAGCGGACGAGCAGTACTTC
.	TRBV7-3	.	TRBJ2-4	CASSLSGIKNIQYF	TGTGCCAGCAGCTTATCCGGGATCAAAAACATTCAGTACTTC
TRBD1	TRBV7-9	few	TRBJ2-7	CASSTTTGGYEQYF	TGTGCCAGCAGCACCACGACAGGGGGGTACGAGCAGTACTTC
TRBD1	TRBV5-5	many	TRBJ2-7	CASSENTGTDYEQYF	TGTGCCAGCAGCGAAAACACCGGGACAGATTACGAGCAGTACTTC
.	TRBV5-1	few	TRBJ2-7	CASSLIPGVHEQYF	TGCGCCAGCAGCTTGATCCCGGGGGTCCACGAGCAGTACTTC
.	TRBV5-6	many	TRBJ1-5	CASSRPNQPQHF	TGTGCCAGCAGCCGCCCAAATCAGCCCCAGCATTTT
.	TRBV12-5	few	TRBJ2-4	CASGLTQPLAKNIQYF	TGTGCTAGTGGTTTGACACAGCCCTTAGCCAAAAACATTCAGTACTTC
.	TRBV2	many	TRBJ2-3	CATSGLEDTQYF	TGTGCCACCTCAGGGTTGGAAGATACGCAGTATTTT
TRBD2	TRBV25-1	.	TRBJ2-2	CASSDPTSGRAGELFF	TGTGCCAGCAGTGACCCGACTAGCGGGAGGGCCGGGGAGCTGTTTTTT
.	TRBV6-1	few	TRBJ1-5	CASSESPLQPQHF	TGTGCCAGCAGTGAATCTCCGCTACAGCCCCAGCATTTT
TRBD2	TRBV7-9	many	TRBJ2-2	CASSLRLAGANTGELFF	TGTGCCAGCAGCTTGAGACTAGCGGGCGCGAACACCGGGGAGCTGTTTTTT
.	TRBV6-2/TRBV6-3	.	TRBJ2-7	CASRGPLKGGPQYF	TGTGCCAGCAGGGGCCCTTTAAAGGGTGGGCCGCAGTACTTC
TRBD1	TRBV4-1	.	TRBJ1-2	CASSHYPGQRNYGYTF	TGCGCCAGCAGCCATTATCCGGGACAGCGTAACTATGGCTACACCTTC